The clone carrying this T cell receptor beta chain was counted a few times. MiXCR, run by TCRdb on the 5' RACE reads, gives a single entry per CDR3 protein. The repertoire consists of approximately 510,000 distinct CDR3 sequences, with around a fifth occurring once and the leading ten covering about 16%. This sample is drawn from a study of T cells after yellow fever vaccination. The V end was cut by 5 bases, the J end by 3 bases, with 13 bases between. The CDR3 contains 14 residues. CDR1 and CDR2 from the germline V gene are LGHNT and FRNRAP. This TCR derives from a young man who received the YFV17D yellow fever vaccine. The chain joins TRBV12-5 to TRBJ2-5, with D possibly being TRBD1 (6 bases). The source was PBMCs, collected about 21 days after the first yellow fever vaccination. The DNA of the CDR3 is TGTGCTAGTGGTCTAGACTGGGACAAAGAGACCCAGTACTTC. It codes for CASGLDWDKETQYF.